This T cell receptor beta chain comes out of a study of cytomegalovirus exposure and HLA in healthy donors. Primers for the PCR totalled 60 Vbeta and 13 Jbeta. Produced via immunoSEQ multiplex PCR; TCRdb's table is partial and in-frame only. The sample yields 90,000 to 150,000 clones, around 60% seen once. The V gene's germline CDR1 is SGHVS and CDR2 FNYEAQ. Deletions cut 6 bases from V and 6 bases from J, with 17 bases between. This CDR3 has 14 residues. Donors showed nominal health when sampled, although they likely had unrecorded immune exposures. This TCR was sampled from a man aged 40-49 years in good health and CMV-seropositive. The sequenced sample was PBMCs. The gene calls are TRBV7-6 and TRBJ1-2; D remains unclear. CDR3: CASSQEVGVHGYTF. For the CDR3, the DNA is TGTGCCAGCAGTCAAGAGGTCGGGGTTCATGGCTACACCTTC.